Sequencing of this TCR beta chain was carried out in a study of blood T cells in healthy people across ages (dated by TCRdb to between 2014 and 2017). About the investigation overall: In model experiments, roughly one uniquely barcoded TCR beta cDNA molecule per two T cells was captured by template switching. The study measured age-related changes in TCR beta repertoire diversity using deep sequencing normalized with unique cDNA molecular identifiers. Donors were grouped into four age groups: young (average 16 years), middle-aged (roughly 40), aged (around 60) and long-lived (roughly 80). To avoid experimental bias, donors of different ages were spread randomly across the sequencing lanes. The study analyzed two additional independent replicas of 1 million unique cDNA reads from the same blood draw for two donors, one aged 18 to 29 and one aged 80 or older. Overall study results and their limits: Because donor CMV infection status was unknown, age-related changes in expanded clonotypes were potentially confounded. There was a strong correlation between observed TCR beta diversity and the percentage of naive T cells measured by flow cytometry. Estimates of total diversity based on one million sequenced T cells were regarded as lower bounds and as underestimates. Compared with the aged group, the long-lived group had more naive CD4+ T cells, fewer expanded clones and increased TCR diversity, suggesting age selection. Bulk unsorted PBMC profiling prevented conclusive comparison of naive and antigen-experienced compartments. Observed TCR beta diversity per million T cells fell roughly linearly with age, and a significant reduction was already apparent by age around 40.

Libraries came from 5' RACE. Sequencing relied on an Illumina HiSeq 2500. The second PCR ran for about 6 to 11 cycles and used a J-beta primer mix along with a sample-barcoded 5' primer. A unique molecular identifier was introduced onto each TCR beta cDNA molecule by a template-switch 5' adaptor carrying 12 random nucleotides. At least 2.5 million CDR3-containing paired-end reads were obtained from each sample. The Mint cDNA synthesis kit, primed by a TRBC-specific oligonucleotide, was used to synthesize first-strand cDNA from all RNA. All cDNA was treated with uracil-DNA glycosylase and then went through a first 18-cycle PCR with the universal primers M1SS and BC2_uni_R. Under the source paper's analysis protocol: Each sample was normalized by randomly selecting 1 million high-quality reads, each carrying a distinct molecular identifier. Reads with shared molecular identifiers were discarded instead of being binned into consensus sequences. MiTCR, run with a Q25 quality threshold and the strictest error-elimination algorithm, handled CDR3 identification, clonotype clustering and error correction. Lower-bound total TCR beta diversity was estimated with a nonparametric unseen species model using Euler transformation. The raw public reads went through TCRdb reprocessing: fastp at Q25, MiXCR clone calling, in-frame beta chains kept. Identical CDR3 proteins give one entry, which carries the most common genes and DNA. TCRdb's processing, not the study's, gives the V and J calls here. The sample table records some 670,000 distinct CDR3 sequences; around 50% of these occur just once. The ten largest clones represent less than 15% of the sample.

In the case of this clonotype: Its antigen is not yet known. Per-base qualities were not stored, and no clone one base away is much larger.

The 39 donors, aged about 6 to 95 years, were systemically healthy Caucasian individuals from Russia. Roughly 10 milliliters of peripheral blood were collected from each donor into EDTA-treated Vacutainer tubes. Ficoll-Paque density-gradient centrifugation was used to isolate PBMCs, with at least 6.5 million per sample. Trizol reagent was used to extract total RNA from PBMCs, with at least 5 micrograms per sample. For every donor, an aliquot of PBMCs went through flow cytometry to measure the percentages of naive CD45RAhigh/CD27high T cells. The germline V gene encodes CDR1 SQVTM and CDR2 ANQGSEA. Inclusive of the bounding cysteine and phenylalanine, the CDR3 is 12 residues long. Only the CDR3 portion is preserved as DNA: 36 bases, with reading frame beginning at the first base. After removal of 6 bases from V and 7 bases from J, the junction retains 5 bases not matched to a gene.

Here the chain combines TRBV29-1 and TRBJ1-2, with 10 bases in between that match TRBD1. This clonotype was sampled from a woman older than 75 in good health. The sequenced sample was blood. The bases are TGCAGCGTCGCCGGACAGGGGGTTGGCTACACCTTC. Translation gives CSVAGQGVGYTF.